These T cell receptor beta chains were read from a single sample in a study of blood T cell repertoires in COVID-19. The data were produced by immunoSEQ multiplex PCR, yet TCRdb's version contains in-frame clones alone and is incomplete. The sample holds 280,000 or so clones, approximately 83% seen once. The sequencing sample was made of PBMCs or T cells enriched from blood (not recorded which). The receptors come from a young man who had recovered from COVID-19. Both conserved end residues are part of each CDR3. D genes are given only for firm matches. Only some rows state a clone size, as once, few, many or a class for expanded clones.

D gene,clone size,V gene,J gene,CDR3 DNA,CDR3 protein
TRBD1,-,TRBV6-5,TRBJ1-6,TGTGCCAGCAGCACAGGGGGCGCTTCACCCTCACCCCTCCACTTT,CASSTGGASPSPLHF
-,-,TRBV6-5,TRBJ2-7,TGTGCCAGCAGTTACTCGACTCAGGGAATCTACGAGCAGTACTTC,CASSYSTQGIYEQYF
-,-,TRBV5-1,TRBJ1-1,TGCGCCAGCAGCTTGCTCCGGGGTGTGAACACTGAAGCTTTCTTT,CASSLLRGVNTEAFF
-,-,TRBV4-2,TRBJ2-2,TGTGCCAGCAGCCAACCGACTGTGAACACCGGGGAGCTGTTTTTT,CASSQPTVNTGELFF
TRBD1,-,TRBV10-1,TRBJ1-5,TGCGCCAGCAGAGAACAGGGGACGGTTGATCAGCCCCAGCATTTT,CASREQGTVDQPQHF
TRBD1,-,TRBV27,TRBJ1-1,TGTGCCAGCAGGGACAGGGGGAACACTGAAGCTTTCTTT,CASRDRGNTEAFF
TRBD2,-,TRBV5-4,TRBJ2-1,TGTGCCAGCAGCTCCGGGGGGGCAGCCTACAATGAGCAGTTCTTC,CASSSGGAAYNEQFF
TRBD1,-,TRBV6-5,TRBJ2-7,TGTGCCAGCAACCCACAGGGGCCGATCTCCTACGAGCAGTACTTC,CASNPQGPISYEQYF
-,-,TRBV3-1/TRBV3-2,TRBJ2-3,TGTGCCAGCAGCCATTTGGGGGCTAGCACAGATACGCAGTATTTT,CASSHLGASTDTQYF
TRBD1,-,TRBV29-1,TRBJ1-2,TGCAGCGTTCGGACAGGGAACTATGGCTACACCTTC,CSVRTGNYGYTF
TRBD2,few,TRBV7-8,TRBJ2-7,TGTGCCAGCAGCCGAGGGCGGGGGGGCTACGAGCAGTACTTC,CASSRGRGGYEQYF
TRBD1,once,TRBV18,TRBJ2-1,TGTGCCAGCTCACAAGTTCCGGGACAGGGGGCTTATGAGCAGTTCTTC,CASSQVPGQGAYEQFF
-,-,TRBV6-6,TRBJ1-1,TGTGCCAGCAGTTTACGCAGGGGTTCTGAAGCTTTCTTT,CASSLRRGSEAFF
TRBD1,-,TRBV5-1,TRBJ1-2,TGCGCCAGCAGCTTGGAGGGGGCGGGTGGCTACACCTTC,CASSLEGAGGYTF
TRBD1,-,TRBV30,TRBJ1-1,TGTGCCTGGACCACGGACAGGGGGACTGAAGCTTTCTTT,CAWTTDRGTEAFF
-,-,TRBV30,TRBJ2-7,TGTGCCTGGAGGTCTATGGTCGGCTACGAGCAGTACTTC,CAWRSMVGYEQYF
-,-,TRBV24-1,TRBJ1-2,TGTGCCACCAGTGACTCCAGGGTAGATGGCTACACCTTC,CATSDSRVDGYTF
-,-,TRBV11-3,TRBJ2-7,TGTGCCAGCAGCCGAACCGGGACCGGGGGCGAGCAGTACTTC,CASSRTGTGGEQYF
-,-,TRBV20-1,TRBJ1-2,TGCAGTGCAAGTCGGGGAGTTGGCGTCGGCTACACCTTC,CSASRGVGVGYTF
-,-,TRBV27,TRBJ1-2,TGTGCCAGCCGGGACCGCCTAACAGGGGGCTACACCTTC,CASRDRLTGGYTF
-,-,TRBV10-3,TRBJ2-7,TGTGCCATCAGTGAGCCAGGGTCTTCGTCCTACGAGCAGTACTTC,CAISEPGSSSYEQYF
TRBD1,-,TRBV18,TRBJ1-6,TGTGCCAGCTCGAGGGGACAGCGTAATTCACCCCTCCACTTT,CASSRGQRNSPLHF
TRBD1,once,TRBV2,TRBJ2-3,TGTGCCAGCAGCGGGACAGGGACCCCAGATACGCAGTATTTT,CASSGTGTPDTQYF
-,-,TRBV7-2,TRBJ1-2,TGTGCCAGCAGCTTATGGGGAGCTAACTATGGCTACACCTTC,CASSLWGANYGYTF
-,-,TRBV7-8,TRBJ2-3,TGTGCCAGCAGCTTAGCGCTAGGCTACGACACAGATACGCAGTATTTT,CASSLALGYDTDTQYF
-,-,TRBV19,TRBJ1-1,TGTGCCAGTAGTGAGACAGTTAACACTGAAGCTTTCTTT,CASSETVNTEAFF
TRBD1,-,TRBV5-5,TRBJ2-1,TGTGCCAGCAGCTCCGGACAGGGGGAGTATGAGCAGTTCTTC,CASSSGQGEYEQFF
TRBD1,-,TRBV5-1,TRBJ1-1,TGCGCCAGCAGCTTCGAGACAGGGGGCACTGAAGCTTTCTTT,CASSFETGGTEAFF
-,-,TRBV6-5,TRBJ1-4,TGTGCCAGCCGGCAAGGGGAGGGTGAAAAACTGTTTTTT,CASRQGEGEKLFF
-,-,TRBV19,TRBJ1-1,TGTGCCAGTAGTCCAGTCAGCGTTACTAACACTGAAGCTTTCTTT,CASSPVSVTNTEAFF
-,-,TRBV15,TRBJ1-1,TGTGCCACCAGGGCTCCACAGGGACAATCCGACACTGAAGCTTTCTTT,CATRAPQGQSDTEAFF
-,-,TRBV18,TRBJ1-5,TGTGCCAGCTCACGCTCACCCCGGACGGGACAAAATCAGCCCCAGCATTTT,CASSRSPRTGQNQPQHF
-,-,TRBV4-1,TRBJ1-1,TGCGCCAGCAGCCAAGCAAAAATGAACACTGAAGCTTTCTTT,CASSQAKMNTEAFF
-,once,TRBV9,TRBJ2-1,TGTGCCAGCAGCGCCCCCCAGGGGAATGAGCAGTTCTTC,CASSAPQGNEQFF
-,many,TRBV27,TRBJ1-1,TGTGCCAGCAGTCCCGGGATCATGAACACTGAAGCTTTCTTT,CASSPGIMNTEAFF
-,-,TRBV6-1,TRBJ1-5,TGTGCCAGCAGTGACCCTCTCCAGCCCCAGCATTTT,CASSDPLQPQHF
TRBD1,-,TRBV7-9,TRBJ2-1,TGTGCCAGCAACAGAGGACAGGGGATATACAATGAGCAGTTCTTC,CASNRGQGIYNEQFF
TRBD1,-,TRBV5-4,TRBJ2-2,TGTGCCAGCAGACGACGGGACAGGGGGCTGGGCGGGGAGCTGTTTTTT,CASRRRDRGLGGELFF
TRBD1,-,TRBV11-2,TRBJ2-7,TGTGCCAGCAGCTCCTTGACAGGGGGGCCCTACGAGCAGTACTTC,CASSSLTGGPYEQYF
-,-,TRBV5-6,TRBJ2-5,TGTGCCAGCAGCTTGGACAGAAGAGAGACCCAGTACTTC,CASSLDRRETQYF
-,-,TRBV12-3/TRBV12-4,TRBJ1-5,TGTGCCAGCAGTACAGGGACGCGGCCCCAGCATTTT,CASSTGTRPQHF
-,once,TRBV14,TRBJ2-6,TGTGCCAGCAGACACTCTGGGGCCAACGTCCTGACTTTC,CASRHSGANVLTF
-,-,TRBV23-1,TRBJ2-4,TGCGCCAGCAGTCACCCCCGACAAGGGGATCAAAACATTCAGTACTTC,CASSHPRQGDQNIQYF
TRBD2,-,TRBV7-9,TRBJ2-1,TGTGCCAGCAGCTTACTAGCGGGGGGTTATAATGAGCAGTTCTTC,CASSLLAGGYNEQFF
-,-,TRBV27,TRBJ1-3,TGTGCCAGCAGTCCTGTCGGTTGGTCTGGAAACACCATATATTTT,CASSPVGWSGNTIYF
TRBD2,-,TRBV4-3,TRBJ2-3,TGCGCCAGCAGCCAAGATTGGACTAGCGGGGTTCTAGATACGCAGTATTTT,CASSQDWTSGVLDTQYF
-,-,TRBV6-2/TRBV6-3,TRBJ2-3,TGTGCCAGCAGTTACTCGATGGGGGCGGGGGAAGCAGATACGCAGTATTTT,CASSYSMGAGEADTQYF
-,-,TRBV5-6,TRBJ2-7,TGTGCCAGCAGCTTGCAGGGTGCGCAGTACTTC,CASSLQGAQYF
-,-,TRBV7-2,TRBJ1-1,TGTGCCAGCAGCCCAGGAGTCCCAGGGTCTGGGACTGAAGCTTTCTTT,CASSPGVPGSGTEAFF
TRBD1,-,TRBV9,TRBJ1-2,TGTGCCAGCAGCGTAGCAGACAGGGACTATGGCTACACCTTC,CASSVADRDYGYTF
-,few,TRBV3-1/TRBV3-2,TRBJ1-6,TGTGCCAGCAGCCACCCCTTAGGGGTGTATTCACCCCTCCACTTT,CASSHPLGVYSPLHF
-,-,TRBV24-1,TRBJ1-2,TGTGCCACCAGTGATGAGACAGTTGATTATGGCTACACCTTC,CATSDETVDYGYTF
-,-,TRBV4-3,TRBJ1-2,TGCGCCAGCAGCCAGGTGACAGGTTCCGATAGCTACACCTTC,CASSQVTGSDSYTF
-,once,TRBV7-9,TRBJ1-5,TGTGCCAGCAGCCCTATACGGGGTGGGGATCAGCCCCAGCATTTT,CASSPIRGGDQPQHF